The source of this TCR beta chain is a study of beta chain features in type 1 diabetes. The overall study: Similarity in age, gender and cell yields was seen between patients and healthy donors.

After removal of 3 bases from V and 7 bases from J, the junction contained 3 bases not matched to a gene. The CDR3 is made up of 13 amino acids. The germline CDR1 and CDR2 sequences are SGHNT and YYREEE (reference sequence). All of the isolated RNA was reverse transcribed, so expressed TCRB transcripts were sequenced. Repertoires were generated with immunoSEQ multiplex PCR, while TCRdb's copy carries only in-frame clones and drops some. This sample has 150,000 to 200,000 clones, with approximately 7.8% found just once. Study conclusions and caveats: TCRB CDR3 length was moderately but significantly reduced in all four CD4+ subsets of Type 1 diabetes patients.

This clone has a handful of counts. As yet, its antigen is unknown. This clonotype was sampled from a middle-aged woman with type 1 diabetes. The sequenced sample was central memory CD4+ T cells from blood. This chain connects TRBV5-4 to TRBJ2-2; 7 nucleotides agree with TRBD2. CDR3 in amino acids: CASSSGEGGELFF. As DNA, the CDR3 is TGTGCCAGCAGCTCCGGGGAGGGCGGGGAGCTGTTTTTT.